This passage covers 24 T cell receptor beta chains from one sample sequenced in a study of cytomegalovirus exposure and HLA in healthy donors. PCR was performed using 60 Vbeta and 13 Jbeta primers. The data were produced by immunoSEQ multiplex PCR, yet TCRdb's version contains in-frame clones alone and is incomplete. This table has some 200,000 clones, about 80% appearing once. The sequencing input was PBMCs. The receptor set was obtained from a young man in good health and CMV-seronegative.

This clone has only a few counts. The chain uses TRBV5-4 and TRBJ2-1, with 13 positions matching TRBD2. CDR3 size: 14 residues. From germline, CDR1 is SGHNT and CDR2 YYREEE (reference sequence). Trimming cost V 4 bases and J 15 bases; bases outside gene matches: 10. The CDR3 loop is CASSGVGLAGVTFF. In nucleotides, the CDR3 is TGTGCCAGCAGCGGCGTCGGACTAGCGGGAGTGACGTTCTTC.

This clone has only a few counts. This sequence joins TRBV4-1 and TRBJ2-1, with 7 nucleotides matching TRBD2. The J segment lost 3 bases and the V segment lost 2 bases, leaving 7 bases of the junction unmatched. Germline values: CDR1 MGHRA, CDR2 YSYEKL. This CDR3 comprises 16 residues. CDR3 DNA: TGCGCCAGCAGCCAACTCCCGGGACTATACTACAATGAGCAGTTCTTC. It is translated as CASSQLPGLYYNEQFF.

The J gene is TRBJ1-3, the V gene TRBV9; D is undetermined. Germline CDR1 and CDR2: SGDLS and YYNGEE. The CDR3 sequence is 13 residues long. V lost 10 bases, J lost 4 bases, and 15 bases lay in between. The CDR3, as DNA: TGTGCCTCCTCGGAGGGTTTAGGAAACACCATATATTTT. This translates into CASSEGLGNTIYF.

For the CDR3, the DNA is TGTGCCAGCAGTGGACAGGCGAGGTATGGCTACACCTTC. Protein sequence: CASSGQARYGYTF. This chain links TRBV2 with TRBJ1-2; tentative D call: TRBD1 (6 bases). The CDR3 runs to 13 residues. V lost 4 bases and J lost 5, with 11 bases in between. CDR1 and CDR2 from the germline V gene are SNHLY and FYNNEI.

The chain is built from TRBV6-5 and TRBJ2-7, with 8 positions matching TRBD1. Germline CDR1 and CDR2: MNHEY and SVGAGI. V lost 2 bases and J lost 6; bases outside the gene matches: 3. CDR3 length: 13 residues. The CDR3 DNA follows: TGTGCCAGCAGTTACGGGACAGGTGGCGAGCAGTACTTC. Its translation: CASSYGTGGEQYF.

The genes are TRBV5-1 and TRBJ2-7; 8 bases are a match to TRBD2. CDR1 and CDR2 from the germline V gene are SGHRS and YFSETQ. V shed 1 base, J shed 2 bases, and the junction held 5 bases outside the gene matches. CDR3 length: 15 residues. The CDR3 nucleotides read TGCGCCAGCAGCTTGCGTAGCGGGACAACCTACGAGCAGTACTTC. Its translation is CASSLRSGTTYEQYF.

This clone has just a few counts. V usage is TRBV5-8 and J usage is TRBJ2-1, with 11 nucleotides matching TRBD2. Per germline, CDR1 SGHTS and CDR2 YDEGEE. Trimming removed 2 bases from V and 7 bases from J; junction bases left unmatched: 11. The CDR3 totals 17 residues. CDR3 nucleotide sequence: TGTGCCAGCAGCTTCTTCGTAGCGGGAGGGCTTAGGAATGAGCAGTTCTTC. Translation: CASSFFVAGGLRNEQFF.

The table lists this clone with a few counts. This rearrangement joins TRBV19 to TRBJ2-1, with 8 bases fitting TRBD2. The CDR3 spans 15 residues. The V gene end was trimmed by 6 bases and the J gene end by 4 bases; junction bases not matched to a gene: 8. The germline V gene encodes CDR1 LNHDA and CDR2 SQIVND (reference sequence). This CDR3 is CASRKGTGGYNEQFF. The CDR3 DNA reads TGTGCCAGTAGGAAAGGGACGGGAGGGTACAATGAGCAGTTCTTC.

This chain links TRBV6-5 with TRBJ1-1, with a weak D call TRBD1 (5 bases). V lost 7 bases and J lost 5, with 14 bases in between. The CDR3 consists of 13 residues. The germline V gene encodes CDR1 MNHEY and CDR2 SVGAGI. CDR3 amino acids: CASTTGRETEAFF. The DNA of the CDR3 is TGTGCCAGCACCACGGGGCGGGAAACTGAAGCTTTCTTT.

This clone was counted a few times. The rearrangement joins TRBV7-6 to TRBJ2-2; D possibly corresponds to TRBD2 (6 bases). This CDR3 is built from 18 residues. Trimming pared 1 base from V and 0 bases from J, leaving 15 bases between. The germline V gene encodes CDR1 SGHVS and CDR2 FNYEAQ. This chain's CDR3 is CASSLVGGGVPNTGELFF. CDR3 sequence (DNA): TGTGCCAGCAGCTTAGTGGGGGGAGGCGTACCGAACACCGGGGAGCTGTTTTTT.

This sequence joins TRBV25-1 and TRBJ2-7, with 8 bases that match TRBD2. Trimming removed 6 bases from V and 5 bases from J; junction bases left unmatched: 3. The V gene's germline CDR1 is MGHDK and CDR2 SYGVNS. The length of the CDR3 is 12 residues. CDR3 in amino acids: CASRTGGDEQYF. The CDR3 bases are TGTGCCAGCAGGACGGGAGGGGACGAGCAGTACTTC.

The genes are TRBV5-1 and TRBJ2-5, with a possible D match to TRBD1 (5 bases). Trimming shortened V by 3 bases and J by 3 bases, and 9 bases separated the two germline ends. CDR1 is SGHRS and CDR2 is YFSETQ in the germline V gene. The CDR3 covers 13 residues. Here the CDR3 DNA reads TGCGCCAGCAGCTCTGTGACAGAAGAGACCCAGTACTTC. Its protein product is CASSSVTEETQYF.

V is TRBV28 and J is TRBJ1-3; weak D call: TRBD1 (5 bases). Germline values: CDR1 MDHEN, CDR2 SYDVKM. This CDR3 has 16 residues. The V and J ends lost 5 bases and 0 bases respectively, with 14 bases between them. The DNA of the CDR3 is TGTGCCAGCAGTCCTCCGGGACTCAGCTCTGGAAACACCATATATTTT. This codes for CASSPPGLSSGNTIYF. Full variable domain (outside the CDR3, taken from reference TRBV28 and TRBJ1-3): DVKVTQSSRYLVKRTGEKVFLECVQDMDHENMFWYRQDPGLGLRLIYFSYDVKMKEKGDIPEGYSVSREKKERFSLILESASTNQTSMYLCASSPPGLSSGNTIYFGEGSWLTVV.

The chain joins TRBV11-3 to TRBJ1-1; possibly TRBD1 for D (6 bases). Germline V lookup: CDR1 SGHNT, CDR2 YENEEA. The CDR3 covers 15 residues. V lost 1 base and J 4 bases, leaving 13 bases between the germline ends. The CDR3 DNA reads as TGTGCCAGCAGCTTAGGAGGGGGTCTCGGCACTGAAGCTTTCTTT. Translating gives CASSLGGGLGTEAFF.

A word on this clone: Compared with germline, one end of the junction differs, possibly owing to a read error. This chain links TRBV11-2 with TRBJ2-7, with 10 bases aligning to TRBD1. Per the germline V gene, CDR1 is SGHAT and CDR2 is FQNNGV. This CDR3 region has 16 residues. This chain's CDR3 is CASTLTRTGGGYEQYF. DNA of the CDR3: TGTGCCAGCACCTTAACCCGGACAGGGGGAGGCTACGAGCAGTACTTC.

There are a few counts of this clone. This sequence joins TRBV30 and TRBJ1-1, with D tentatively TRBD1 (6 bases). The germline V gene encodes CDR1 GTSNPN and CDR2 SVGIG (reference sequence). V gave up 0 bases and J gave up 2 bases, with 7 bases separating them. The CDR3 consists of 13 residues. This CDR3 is CAWSVDSNTEAFF. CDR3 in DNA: TGTGCCTGGAGTGTGGACAGTAACACTGAAGCTTTCTTT.

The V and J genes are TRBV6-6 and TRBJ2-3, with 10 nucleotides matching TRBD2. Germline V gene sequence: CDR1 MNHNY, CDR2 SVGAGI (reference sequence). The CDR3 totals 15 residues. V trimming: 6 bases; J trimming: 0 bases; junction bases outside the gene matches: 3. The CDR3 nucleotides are TGTGCCAGCAGCCCGACTAGCGGGAGCACAGATACGCAGTATTTT. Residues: CASSPTSGSTDTQYF.

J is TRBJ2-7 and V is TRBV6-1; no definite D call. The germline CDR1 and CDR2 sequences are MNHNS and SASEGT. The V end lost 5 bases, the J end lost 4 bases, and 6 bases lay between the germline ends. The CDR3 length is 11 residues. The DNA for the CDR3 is TGTGCCAGCAGTCCTACGTACGAGCAGTACTTC. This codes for CASSPTYEQYF.

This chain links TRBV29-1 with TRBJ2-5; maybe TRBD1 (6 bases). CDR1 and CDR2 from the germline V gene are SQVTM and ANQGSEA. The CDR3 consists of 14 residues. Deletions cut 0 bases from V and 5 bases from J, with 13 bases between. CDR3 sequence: CSVEDPNGGETQYF. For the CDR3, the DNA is TGCAGCGTTGAAGACCCAAATGGGGGCGAGACCCAGTACTTC.

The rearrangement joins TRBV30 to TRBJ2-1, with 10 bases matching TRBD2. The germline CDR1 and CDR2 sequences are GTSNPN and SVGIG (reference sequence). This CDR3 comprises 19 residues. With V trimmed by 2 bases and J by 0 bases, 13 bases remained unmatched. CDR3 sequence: CAWSSVASGRGSSYNEQFF. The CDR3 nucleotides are TGTGCCTGGAGTAGTGTGGCTAGCGGGAGAGGGAGCTCCTACAATGAGCAGTTCTTC.

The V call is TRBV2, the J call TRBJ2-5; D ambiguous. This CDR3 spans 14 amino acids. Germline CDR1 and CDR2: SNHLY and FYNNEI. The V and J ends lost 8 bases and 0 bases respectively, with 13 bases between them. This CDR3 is CASLRTVYQETQYF. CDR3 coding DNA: TGTGCCAGCCTCAGAACAGTGTACCAAGAGACCCAGTACTTC.

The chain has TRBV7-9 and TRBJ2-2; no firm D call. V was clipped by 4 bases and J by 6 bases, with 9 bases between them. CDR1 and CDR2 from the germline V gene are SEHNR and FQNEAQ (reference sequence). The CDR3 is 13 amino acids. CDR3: CASSSSPPGELFF. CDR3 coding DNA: TGTGCCAGCAGCTCTAGTCCCCCCGGGGAGCTGTTTTTT.

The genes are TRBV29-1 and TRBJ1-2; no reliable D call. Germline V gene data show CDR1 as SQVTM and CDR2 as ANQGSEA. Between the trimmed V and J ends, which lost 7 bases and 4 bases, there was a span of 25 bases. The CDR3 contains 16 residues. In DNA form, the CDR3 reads TGCAGCGCTATATCCCCCTCCGAGAAAGCAATCTATGGCTACACCTTC. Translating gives CSAISPSEKAIYGYTF. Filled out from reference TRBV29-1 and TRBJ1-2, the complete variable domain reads SAVISQKPSRDICQRGTSLTIQCQVDSQVTMMFWYRQQPGQSLTLIATANQGSEATYESGFVIDKFPISRPNLTFSTLTVSNMSPEDSSIYLCSAISPSEKAIYGYTFGSGTRLTVV.

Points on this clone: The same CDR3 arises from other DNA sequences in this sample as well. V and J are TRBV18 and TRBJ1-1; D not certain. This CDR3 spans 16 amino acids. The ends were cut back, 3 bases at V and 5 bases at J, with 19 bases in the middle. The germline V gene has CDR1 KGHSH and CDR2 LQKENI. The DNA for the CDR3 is TGTGCCAGCTCACCCCACCCCCCCGGCGGGAATACTGAAGCTTTCTTT. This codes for CASSPHPPGGNTEAFF.